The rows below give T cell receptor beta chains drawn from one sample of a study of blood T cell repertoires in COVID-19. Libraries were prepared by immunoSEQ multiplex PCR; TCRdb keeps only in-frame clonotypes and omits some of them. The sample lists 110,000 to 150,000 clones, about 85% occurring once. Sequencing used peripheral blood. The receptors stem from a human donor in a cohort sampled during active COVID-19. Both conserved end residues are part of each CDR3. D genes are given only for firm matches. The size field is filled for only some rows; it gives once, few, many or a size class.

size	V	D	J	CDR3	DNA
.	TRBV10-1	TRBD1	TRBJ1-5	CASSAPGQGVLSNQPQHF	TGCGCCAGCAGTGCCCCCGGACAGGGGGTTTTGAGTAATCAGCCCCAGCATTTT
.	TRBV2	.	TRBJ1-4	CASGEASTNEKLFF	TGTGCCAGTGGAGAGGCATCAACTAATGAAAAACTGTTTTTT
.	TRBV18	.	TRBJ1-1	CASSAYENTEAFF	TGTGCCAGCTCAGCCTACGAGAACACTGAAGCTTTCTTT
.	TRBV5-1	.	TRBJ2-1	CASSPRLDVDEQFF	TGCGCCAGCAGCCCCCGACTAGATGTCGATGAGCAGTTCTTC
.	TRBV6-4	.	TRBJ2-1	CASRPGPGSDEQFF	TGTGCCAGCAGACCCGGGCCGGGATCGGATGAGCAGTTCTTC
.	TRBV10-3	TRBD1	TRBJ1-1	CATQGSPRNTEAFF	TGTGCCACACAGGGGTCCCCCCGTAACACTGAAGCTTTCTTT
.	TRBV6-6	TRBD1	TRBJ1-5	CASSQDRGGSNQPQHF	TGTGCCAGCAGCCAAGACAGGGGCGGAAGCAATCAGCCCCAGCATTTT
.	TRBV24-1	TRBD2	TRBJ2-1	CATSPSRDYQNEQFF	TGTGCCACCAGTCCCTCCCGGGACTATCAGAATGAGCAGTTCTTC
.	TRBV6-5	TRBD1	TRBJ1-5	CASSYYRGSQPQHF	TGTGCCAGCAGTTATTACAGGGGAAGTCAGCCCCAGCATTTT
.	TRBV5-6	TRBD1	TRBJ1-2	CASSEQQGIYGYTF	TGTGCCAGCAGCGAGCAACAGGGGATATATGGCTACACCTTC
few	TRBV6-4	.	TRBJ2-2	CASSDPVLGSAGELFF	TGTGCCAGCAGTGACCCCGTTCTAGGCTCGGCCGGGGAGCTGTTTTTT
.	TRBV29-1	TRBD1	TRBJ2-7	CSAGQGADEQYF	TGCAGCGCGGGACAGGGGGCCGACGAGCAGTACTTC
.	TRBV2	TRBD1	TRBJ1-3	CASSGQGAGTIYF	TGTGCCAGCAGTGGGCAGGGGGCAGGCACCATATATTTT
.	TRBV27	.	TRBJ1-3	CASSSWTGDTIYF	TGTGCCAGCAGTTCATGGACGGGGGACACCATATATTTT
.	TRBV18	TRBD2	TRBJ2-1	CASSPRLAEAYNEQFF	TGTGCCAGCTCACCGCGACTAGCGGAGGCCTACAATGAGCAGTTCTTC
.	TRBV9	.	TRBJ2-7	CASSAGGTTFNEQYF	TGTGCCAGCAGCGCAGGGGGGACCACATTTAACGAGCAGTACTTC
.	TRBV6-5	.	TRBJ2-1	CASSTTAGRRGDQFF	TGTGCCAGCAGCACTACCGCGGGACGGAGAGGCGATCAGTTCTTC
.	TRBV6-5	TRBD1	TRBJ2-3	CASRRQGPLDTQYF	TGTGCCAGCAGGAGACAGGGGCCACTGGATACGCAGTATTTT
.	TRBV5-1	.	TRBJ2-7	CASSLGGQLAYEQYF	TGCGCCAGCAGCTTGGGTGGGCAGCTTGCCTACGAGCAGTACTTC
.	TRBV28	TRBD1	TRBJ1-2	CASRKQGAYGYTF	TGTGCCAGCAGGAAACAGGGGGCATATGGCTACACCTTC
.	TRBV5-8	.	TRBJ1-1	CARDTRDFSEAFF	TGTGCCAGGGATACCAGGGACTTTTCTGAAGCTTTCTTT
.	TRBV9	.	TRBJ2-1	CASSVAEGVRMRGSYNEQFF	TGTGCCAGCAGCGTAGCGGAGGGAGTTAGGATGAGGGGATCCTACAATGAGCAGTTCTTC
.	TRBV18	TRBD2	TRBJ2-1	CASSPPGTSGSGEQFF	TGTGCCAGCTCGCCACCCGGGACTAGCGGGAGTGGGGAGCAGTTCTTC
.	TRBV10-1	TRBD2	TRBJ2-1	CASSRLAGLPRSYNEQFF	TGCGCCAGCAGTAGACTAGCGGGTTTACCCCGCTCCTACAATGAGCAGTTCTTC
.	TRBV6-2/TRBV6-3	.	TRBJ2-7	CASNPDGSSYEQYF	TGTGCCAGCAACCCAGACGGGAGCTCCTACGAGCAGTACTTC
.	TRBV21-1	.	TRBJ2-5	CASSKVEQGAPQETQYF	TGTGCCAGCAGCAAAGTGGAACAGGGGGCACCCCAAGAGACCCAGTACTTC
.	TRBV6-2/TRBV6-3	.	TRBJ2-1	CASSYSTSRVAYNEQFF	TGTGCCAGCAGTTACTCGACTTCGAGAGTAGCCTACAATGAGCAGTTCTTC
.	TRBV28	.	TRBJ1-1	CASSFFQGYTEAFF	TGTGCCAGCAGTTTCTTTCAGGGCTACACTGAAGCTTTCTTT
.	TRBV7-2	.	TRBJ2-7	CASSLGAVIYEQYF	TGTGCCAGCAGCTTAGGGGCCGTTATCTACGAGCAGTACTTC
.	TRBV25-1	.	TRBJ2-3	CASSGQVAMRSDTQYF	TGTGCCAGCAGTGGACAGGTCGCTATGAGGTCAGATACGCAGTATTTT
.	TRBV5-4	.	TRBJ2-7	CASSLEWGESYEQYF	TGTGCCAGCAGCTTGGAATGGGGGGAATCCTACGAGCAGTACTTC
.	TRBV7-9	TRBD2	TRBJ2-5	CASSMTSGLETQYF	TGTGCCAGCAGCATGACTAGCGGCCTAGAGACCCAGTACTTC
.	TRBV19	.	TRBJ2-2	CASWTTGTTGELFF	TGTGCCAGTTGGACTACGGGTACCACCGGGGAGCTGTTTTTT
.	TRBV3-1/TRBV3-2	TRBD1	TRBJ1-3	CASSTPTGSGNTIYF	TGTGCCAGCAGCACCCCGACAGGGTCAGGAAACACCATATATTTT
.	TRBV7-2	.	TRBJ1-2	CASSLGTGWNGYTF	TGTGCCAGCAGCTTAGGCACAGGGTGGAATGGCTACACCTTC